The subject of this entry is one T cell receptor (beta chain). Sequenced by immunoSEQ multiplex PCR; TCRdb stores in-frame clones only, minus some. This repertoire shows around 4,400 clones, approximately 87% found once; its top ten account for 6% to 8%. In germline, CDR1 is MNHEY, CDR2 SMNVEV (reference sequence). The V and J ends lost 0 bases and 0 bases respectively, with 14 bases between them. The CDR3 spans 18 residues. This specimen comes from a study of hypomethylating agent response in myelodysplastic syndrome. Study information: Complete response or hematologic improvement counted as response; others were non-responders.

The chain combines TRBV27 with TRBJ2-2, with D unresolved. The clonotype was recovered from a human donor with myelodysplastic syndrome. The sample was bone marrow, taken before or after starting hypomethylating agent treatment for myelodysplastic syndrome (not recorded which). CDR3 in amino acids: CASSLSSVLFANTGELFF. In DNA form, the CDR3 reads TGTGCCAGCAGTTTATCGTCTGTGCTATTCGCGAACACCGGGGAGCTGTTTTTT.